Listed below are T cell receptor beta chains from one sample, sequenced in a study of graft-versus-host responses after intestinal transplantation. Using immunoSEQ multiplex PCR, the repertoire was profiled, and TCRdb retains in-frame clones only, with some absent. The data contain about 120,000 clones, roughly 95% of them singletons. These receptors' targets are unknown. The sequenced sample was unstimulated CD8+ T cells sorted from spleen or lymph node cells, obtained before intestinal transplant. Receptors originate from a human donor who received an intestinal transplant. CDR3s include the opening cysteine and the closing phenylalanine or tryptophan. Some rows mark clone size as missing; the rest say once, few, many or name a class of expanded clone.

TRBV5-1 | . | CASSLALTTSGRALRTGELFF
TRBV15 | . | CATSEGGAYNEQFF
TRBV7-3 | . | CASSSLSGRDLNEQFF
TRBV28 | . | CASSSNTEAFF
TRBV9 | . | CASSGGTSGYEQYF
TRBV28 | . | CASSTTSGYTDTQYF
TRBV7-6 | . | CASSPTLGGQVNTEAFF
TRBV29-1 | once | CSVEGVLHPNTEAFF
TRBV5-1 | . | CASSLAPGPNYNEQFF
TRBV28 | . | CASRIGGSYNEQFF
TRBV30 | . | CAWSLAGGYEQYF
TRBV7-9 | once | CASSLVPPLEGDAGELFF
TRBV30 | once | CAWTLAGDGEQFF
TRBV5-1 | . | CASSLGASGGVAGEQFF
TRBV7-2 | . | CASSLYDIEPGYEQYF
TRBV9 | . | CASSPGGTHNEQFF
TRBV6-5 | . | CASSGQGLDYEQYF
TRBV6-5 | . | CASTATTGRQPQHF
TRBV28 | . | CASSPGQSSYEQYF
TRBV7-9 | . | CASSLPTSGRFDEQFF
TRBV2 | . | CASSGLDPDTQYF
TRBV25-1 | . | CASSVSVNTEAFF
TRBV6-1 | . | CASSEVEGVYGGEQFF
TRBV7-8 | . | CASSDSGGGDGNQPQHF
TRBV11-3 | . | CASSLAGSYEQYF